The clone carrying this TCR beta chain was observed a handful of times. The sample belongs to a study of blood T cell repertoires in COVID-19. The data were produced by immunoSEQ multiplex PCR, yet TCRdb's version contains in-frame clones alone and is incomplete. The repertoire holds around 78,000 clones, with roughly 80% as singletons. This sequence was found in a human donor in a cohort sampled during active COVID-19. Sequencing was carried out using peripheral blood.

CDR3 sequence: CASSPGGSESGYTF. For the CDR3, the DNA is TGTGCCAGCAGCCCGGGAGGGAGCGAAAGTGGCTACACCTTC. The chain employs TRBV7-2 and TRBJ1-2, with D unresolved. Trimming took off 5 bases at V and 7 bases at J, with 17 bases between the two ends. CDR1 SGHTA and CDR2 FQGNSA come from the germline V gene. This CDR3 spans 14 amino acids.